What follows is one TCR beta chain and its context. No cognate antigen has been identified for it. No base quality values were provided; no much bigger clone lies one nucleotide off. The sample has other DNA sequences that encode this CDR3 too. This entry belongs to a study of T cell responses to AZD1222 COVID-19 vaccine (dated by TCRdb to the early 2020s). Turning to the overall study: TCR sequencing was performed for about 240 trial participants, of whom about 200 were given two doses of AZD1222 and 26 were given two doses of MenACWY control vaccine. Trial participants were enrolled by age into 18-55, 56-69 and 70-plus year subgroups, with roughly 160, 29 and 62 TCR-sequenced participants respectively. Study-level results and caveats: Vaccine-associated CD4 TCRs spanned the whole spike protein, with dominant responses in regions 160-218 and 743-854. Reportedly, almost half of the unique spike-specific TCRs recognized epitopes lying outside the regions that are mutated in the B.1.351 and B.1.1.7 variants. In the small 56-69-year group, the increase in depth fell short of significance, most likely because of low power. Conclusions about previously exposed vaccinees are limited, since just a handful of AZD1222 recipients were seropositive for SARS-CoV-2 at baseline. After two AZD1222 doses, both the breadth and the depth of spike-specific TCRs were significantly higher than at day 0 and than in MenACWY recipients. Because no day 14 peak-response samples were available, repertoires were characterized only after the peak T cell response. Participants were mostly white British, with more females than males. The authors suggested clonal diversity may have been underestimated.

CDR1 and CDR2, per the germline V gene (reference sequence), are LNHDA and SQIVND. V drops 1 base and J drops 4 bases, leaving 11 bases in between. The CDR3 contains 15 residues, cysteine and phenylalanine counted. The kept DNA is CDR3 alone, 45 bases in frame from the first base. The time point label for this specimen denotes: about 28 days (+/-7) after the second vaccine dose. AZD1222 recipients whose second dose came at about 4 weeks and those whose second dose came at about 12 weeks were combined into one group, since spike-specific TCR depth and breadth did not differ between the two schedules. Vaccinee samples were obtained from the UK trials COV001 and COV002, which included a single-blind randomized controlled phase 2/3 trial of AZD1222 (ChAdOx1 nCoV-19) in healthy adults. For TCRbeta chain sequencing, PBMC samples from trial participants were taken at day 0 and at day 28 after the second dose.

The CDR3 regions of human TCRbeta chains were analyzed by immunosequencing. The published analysis was carried out like this. TCRs in the repertoires were compared against a reference library of SARS-CoV-2-specific TCRs that had been generated with the MIRA antigen-specificity platform. Breadth was defined as the fraction of unique TCRs that were SARS-CoV-2-associated. Depth was defined as the fraction of total T cells that were SARS-CoV-2-associated. Using the MIRA data, each spike-specific TCR was assigned both to the spike region to which the TCR was reactive and to a CD4 or CD8 class. Log10-transformed breadth and depth values were compared by one-way ANOVA with Sidak's multiple comparisons tests. As stored in TCRdb, this immuneACCESS dataset retains in-frame rearrangements with V and J assigned. A fraction of the clones does not appear; measured against another copy, unresolved V genes explain less than half of the discrepancy, and the remainder lacks a known reason. The V and J calls and the clone size are those of that table, but D and trimming were determined from the DNA. This sample has over 80,000 clones in its table, and roughly 90% of those were observed once. The top ten clonotypes cover 6.5% to 8.5% of the sample.

The starting material was peripheral blood, obtained 28 days after the second AZD1222 dose. Recombination linked TRBV19 to TRBJ1-5; the D gene remains uncertain. The clonotype was recovered from an adult who received the AZD1222 COVID-19 vaccine. The CDR3 sequence is CASSIVAGGNQPQHF. The DNA sequence follows: TGTGCCAGTAGTATAGTGGCGGGAGGGAATCAGCCCCAGCATTTT. The full variable domain, completed from the reference TRBV19 and TRBJ1-5 proteins outside the CDR3, reads DGGITQSPKYLFRKEGQNVTLSCEQNLNHDAMYWYRQDPGQGLRLIYYSQIVNDFQKGDIAEGYSVSREKKESFPLTVTSAQKNPTAFYLCASSIVAGGNQPQHFGDGTRLSIL.